The 15 T cell receptor beta chains given below trace back to one sample, sequenced in a study of shared clonotypes between healthy human individuals. The table came from immunoSEQ multiplex PCR; TCRdb's copy has only in-frame clones and leaves some out. Among some 2,000,000 clones listed, around 95% were seen once. The sequenced material came from naive CD4+ T cells sorted from blood. Subset specified: CD45RA+ positively selected. These receptors all come from a man younger than 35 in good health.

J is TRBJ2-4 and V is TRBV5-1; 11 bases fit TRBD2. V was pared by 4 bases and J by 0 bases, with 12 bases of the junction left unmatched. Germline V lookup: CDR1 SGHRS, CDR2 YFSETQ. The CDR3 contains 19 residues. The CDR3 region is CASSHTGTSGTLAKNIQYF. The CDR3 coding sequence is TGCGCCAGCAGCCACACCGGGACTAGCGGCACACTAGCCAAAAACATTCAGTACTTC. The entire variable domain, with the rest obtained from reference TRBV5-1 and TRBJ2-4, is as follows: KAGVTQTPRYLIKTRGQQVTLSCSPISGHRSVSWYQQTPGQGLQFLFEYFSETQRNKGNFPGRFSGRQFSNSRSEMNVSTLELGDSALYLCASSHTGTSGTLAKNIQYFGAGTRLSVL.

The chain recombines TRBV7-3 with TRBJ2-3; TRBD2 aligns across 12 bases. The length of the CDR3 is 16 residues. V dropped 2 bases and J dropped 6; count of bases not matched to a gene: 6. The germline gives CDR1 SGHTA, CDR2 FQGTGA. This CDR3 is CASSLATSGGMDTQYF. CDR3 sequence (DNA): TGTGCCAGCAGCTTAGCGACTAGCGGGGGTATGGATACGCAGTATTTT. Drawing the rest from reference TRBV7-3 and TRBJ2-3, the complete variable domain is GAGVSQTPSNKVTEKGKYVELRCDPISGHTALYWYRQSLGQGPEFLIYFQGTGAADDSGLPNDRFFAVRPEGSVSTLKIQRTERGDSAVYLCASSLATSGGMDTQYFGPGTRLTVL.

As for this clone: This specimen includes other DNA sequences encoding the same CDR3. This rearrangement joins TRBV5-1 to TRBJ2-3; D might be TRBD2 (6 bases). Trimming pared 0 bases from V and 3 bases from J, leaving 8 bases between. CDR1 and CDR2 (germline): SGHRS, YFSETQ. The CDR3 length is 14 residues. CDR3 region: CASSLGRETDTQYF. CDR3 DNA: TGCGCCAGCAGCTTGGGACGGGAGACAGATACGCAGTATTTT.

The gene calls are TRBV5-1 and TRBJ2-7, with 7 nucleotides matching TRBD1. CDR1 and CDR2 (germline): SGHRS, YFSETQ. Unmatched junction bases numbered 6, after V lost 0 bases and J lost 3 bases. The CDR3 consists of 15 residues. DNA of the CDR3: TGCGCCAGCAGCTTGGTAAAGGGGGCGCACTACGAGCAGTACTTC. Translating gives CASSLVKGAHYEQYF.

Concerning this clone itself: Other DNA sequences in this specimen translate into the identical CDR3. V is TRBV7-9 and J is TRBJ1-6; no reliable D call. The CDR3 extends over 13 amino acids. The germline gives CDR1 SEHNR, CDR2 FQNEAQ (reference sequence). The V end was cut by 5 bases, the J end by 7 bases, with 9 bases between. The CDR3 DNA reads TGTGCCAGCAGCCTTGATTTAAATTCACCCCTCCACTTT. Its translation is CASSLDLNSPLHF.

The rearrangement uses TRBV19 and TRBJ1-2; maybe TRBD1 (6 bases). Germline loops: CDR1 LNHDA, CDR2 SQIVND (reference sequence). The CDR3 spans 14 residues. The ends were cut back, 4 bases at V and 2 bases at J, with 11 bases in the middle. The CDR3 region has the DNA TGTGCCAGTAGTAGCCGCACAGGGAACTATGGCTACACCTTC. Encoded protein: CASSSRTGNYGYTF.

In this sample, this clone turned up once. The chain employs TRBV7-9 and TRBJ2-7, with D tentatively TRBD2 (5 bases). The V gene lost 4 bases and the J gene lost 2 bases, with 6 bases spanning the gap. CDR1 is SEHNR and CDR2 is FQNEAQ in the germline V gene (reference sequence). The CDR3 has 12 residues. CDR3 in DNA: TGTGCCAGCAGCTCCGGGACCTACGAGCAGTACTTC. Protein sequence: CASSSGTYEQYF.

V is TRBV7-2 and J is TRBJ2-5; TRBD2 agrees at 11 bases. This CDR3 has 16 residues. The germline V gene encodes CDR1 SGHTA and CDR2 FQGNSA. J was trimmed by 1 base and V by 5 bases; bases with no gene match: 6. The CDR3 loop reads CASSPRLAGFQETQYF. The CDR3 nucleotides read TGTGCCAGCAGCCCGAGACTAGCGGGGTTCCAAGAGACCCAGTACTTC.

The chain couples TRBV6-5 to TRBJ1-5, with a tentative D call TRBD1 (6 bases). CDR3 length: 15 amino acids. Germline lookup yields CDR1 MNHEY and CDR2 SVGAGI. Trimming stripped 5 bases from V and 5 bases from J, with 16 bases between. CDR3 loop: CASSLQQGWDQPQHF. CDR3 bases: TGTGCCAGCAGTCTACAACAGGGTTGGGATCAGCCCCAGCATTTT.

The chain joins TRBV7-2 to TRBJ1-2; 9 bases are shared with TRBD1. V shed 5 bases, J shed 7 bases, and the junction held 11 bases outside the gene matches. There are 15 residues in the CDR3. Germline lookup yields CDR1 SGHTA and CDR2 FQGNSA. The CDR3 DNA follows: TGTGCCAGCAGCAACAGAGGGACAGGGACGGGTGGCTACACCTTC. Residues: CASSNRGTGTGGYTF. Drawing the rest from reference TRBV7-2 and TRBJ1-2, the complete variable domain is GAGVSQSPSNKVTEKGKDVELRCDPISGHTALYWYRQSLGQGLEFLIYFQGNSAPDKSGLPSDRFSAERTGGSVSTLTIQRTQQEDSAVYLCASSNRGTGTGGYTFGSGTRLTVV.

The chain combines TRBV10-2 with TRBJ2-4; maybe TRBD1 (6 bases). CDR1 is WSHSY, CDR2 SAAADI, per germline. V was shortened by 4 bases and J by 3 bases, with 13 bases between the two germline ends. This CDR3 has 15 residues. The CDR3 is CASSGGVGGKNIQYF. The DNA for the CDR3 is TGCGCCAGCAGTGGGGGCGTAGGGGGCAAAAACATTCAGTACTTC.

This chain connects TRBV5-5 to TRBJ2-5, with no clear D. V gave up 0 bases and J gave up 1 base, with 7 bases separating them. The CDR3 loop spans 14 amino acids. Germline V gene lookup returns CDR1 SGHKS and CDR2 YYEKEE (reference sequence). The CDR3 region has the DNA TGTGCCAGCAGCTTGGCGGTTTCCCAAGAGACCCAGTACTTC. Encoded protein: CASSLAVSQETQYF.

This rearrangement joins TRBV30 to TRBJ1-3, with TRBD1 as a possible D gene (5 bases). Trimming shortened V by 1 base and J by 2 bases, and 12 bases separated the two germline ends. The CDR3 sequence is 15 residues long. Germline lookup yields CDR1 GTSNPN and CDR2 SVGIG (reference sequence). The CDR3 protein is CAWSAPTVAGNTIYF. The CDR3 DNA reads TGTGCCTGGAGTGCTCCGACAGTGGCTGGAAACACCATATATTTT.

The CDR3 DNA sequence: TGTGCCAGCAGTGAATTACTGATGGGATTACCACTCAGGAATCAGCCCCAGCATTTT. This gives the protein CASSELLMGLPLRNQPQHF. This rearrangement joins TRBV6-1 to TRBJ1-5, with no clear D. CDR1 is MNHNS and CDR2 is SASEGT in the germline V gene. V was clipped by 2 bases and J by 4 bases, with 24 bases between them. The CDR3 contains 19 residues.

The chain combines TRBV5-1 with TRBJ1-2, with D unresolved. Trimming removed 0 bases from V and 7 bases from J, with 13 bases in between. CDR1 is SGHRS and CDR2 is YFSETQ in the germline V gene. CDR3 length: 14 amino acids. DNA of the CDR3: TGCGCCAGCAGCTTGGAGGCCCCTTGGGGTGGCTACACCTTC. Its protein product is CASSLEAPWGGYTF.